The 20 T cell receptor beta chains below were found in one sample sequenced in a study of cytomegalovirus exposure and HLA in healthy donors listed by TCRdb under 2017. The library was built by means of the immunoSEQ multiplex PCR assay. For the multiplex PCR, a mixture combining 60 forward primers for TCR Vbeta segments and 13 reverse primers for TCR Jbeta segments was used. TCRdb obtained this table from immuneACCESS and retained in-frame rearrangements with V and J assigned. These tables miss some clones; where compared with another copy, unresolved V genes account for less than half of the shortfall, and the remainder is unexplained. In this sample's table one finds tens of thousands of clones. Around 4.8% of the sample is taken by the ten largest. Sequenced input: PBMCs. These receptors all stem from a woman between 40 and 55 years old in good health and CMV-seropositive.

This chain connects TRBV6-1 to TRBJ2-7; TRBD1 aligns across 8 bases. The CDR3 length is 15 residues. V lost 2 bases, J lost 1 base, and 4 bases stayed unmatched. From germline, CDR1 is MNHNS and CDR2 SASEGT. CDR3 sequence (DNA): TGTGCCAGCAGTGAACTCACAGGGGGGTCCTACGAGCAGTACTTC. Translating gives CASSELTGGSYEQYF.

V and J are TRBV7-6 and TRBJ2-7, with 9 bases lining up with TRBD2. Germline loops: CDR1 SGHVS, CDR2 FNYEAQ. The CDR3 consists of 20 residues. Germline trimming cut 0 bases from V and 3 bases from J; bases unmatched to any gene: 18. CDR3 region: CASSLARDSGSGMNDYEQYF. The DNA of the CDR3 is TGTGCCAGCAGCTTAGCGCGGGATAGCGGGAGTGGGATGAACGACTACGAGCAGTACTTC.

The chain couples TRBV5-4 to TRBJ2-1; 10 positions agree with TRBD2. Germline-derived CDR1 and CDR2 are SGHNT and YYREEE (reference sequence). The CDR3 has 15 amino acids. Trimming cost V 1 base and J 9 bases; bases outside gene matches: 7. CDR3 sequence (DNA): TGTGCCAGCAGCTTGAGTCTAGCGGGAGTAGGTGAGCAGTTCTTC. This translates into CASSLSLAGVGEQFF.

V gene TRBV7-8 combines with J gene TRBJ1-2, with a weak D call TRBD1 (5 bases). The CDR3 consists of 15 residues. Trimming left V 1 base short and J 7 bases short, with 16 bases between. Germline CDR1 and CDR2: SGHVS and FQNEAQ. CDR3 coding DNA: TGTGCCAGCAGCTTAGGGGGCAGGGCCCCAGGTGGCTACACCTTC. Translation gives CASSLGGRAPGGYTF.

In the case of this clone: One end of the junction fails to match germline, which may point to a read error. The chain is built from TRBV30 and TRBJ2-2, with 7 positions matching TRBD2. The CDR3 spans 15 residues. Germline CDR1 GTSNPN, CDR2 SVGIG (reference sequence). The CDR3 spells CAGRGLAAGSGELFF. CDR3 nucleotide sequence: TGTGCCGGGAGGGGTCTAGCGGCTGGGAGCGGGGAGCTGTTTTTT.

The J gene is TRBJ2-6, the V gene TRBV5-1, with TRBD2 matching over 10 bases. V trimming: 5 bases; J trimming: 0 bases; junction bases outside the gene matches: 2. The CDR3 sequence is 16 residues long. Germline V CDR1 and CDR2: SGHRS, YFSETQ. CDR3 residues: CASRPSGSSGANVLTF. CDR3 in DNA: TGCGCCAGCAGGCCTAGCGGGAGCTCTGGGGCCAACGTCCTGACTTTC.

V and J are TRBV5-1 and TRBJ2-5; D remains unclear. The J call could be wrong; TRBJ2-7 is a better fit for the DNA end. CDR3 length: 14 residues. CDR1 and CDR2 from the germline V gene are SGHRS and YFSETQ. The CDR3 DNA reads TGCGCCAGCAGCTTGTTTTACAGTTCCTACGAGCAGTACTTC. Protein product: CASSLFYSSYEQYF.

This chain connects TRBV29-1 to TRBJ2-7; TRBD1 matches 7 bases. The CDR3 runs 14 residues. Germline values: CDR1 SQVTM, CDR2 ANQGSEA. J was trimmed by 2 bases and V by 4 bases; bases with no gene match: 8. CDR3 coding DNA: TGCAGCGTTGGGGACAGCGACTTGACCTACGAGCAGTACTTC. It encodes CSVGDSDLTYEQYF.

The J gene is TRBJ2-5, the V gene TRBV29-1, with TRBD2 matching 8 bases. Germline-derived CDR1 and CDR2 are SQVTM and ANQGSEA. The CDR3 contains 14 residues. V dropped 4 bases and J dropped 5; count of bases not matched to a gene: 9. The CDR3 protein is CSVGSSGFGETQYF. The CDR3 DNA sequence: TGCAGCGTTGGGTCTAGCGGGTTCGGGGAGACCCAGTACTTC.

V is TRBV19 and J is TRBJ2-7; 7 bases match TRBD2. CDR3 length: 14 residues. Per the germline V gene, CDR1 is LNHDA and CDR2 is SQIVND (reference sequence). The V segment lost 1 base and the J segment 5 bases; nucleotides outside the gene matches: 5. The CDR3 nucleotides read TGTGCCAGTAGTATAGGGACTAGGAGTAACGAGCAGTACTTC. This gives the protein CASSIGTRSNEQYF.

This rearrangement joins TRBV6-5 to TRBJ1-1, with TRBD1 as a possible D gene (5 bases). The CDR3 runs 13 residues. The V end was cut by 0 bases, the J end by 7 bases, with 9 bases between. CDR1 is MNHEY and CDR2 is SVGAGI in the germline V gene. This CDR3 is CASSYSSGGEAFF. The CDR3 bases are TGTGCCAGCAGTTACTCGAGCGGGGGTGAAGCTTTCTTT.

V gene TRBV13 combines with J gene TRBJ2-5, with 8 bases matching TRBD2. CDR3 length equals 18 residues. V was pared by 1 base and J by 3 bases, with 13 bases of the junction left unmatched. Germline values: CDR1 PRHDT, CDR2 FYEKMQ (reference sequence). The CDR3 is CASSLVGTGGESEETQYF. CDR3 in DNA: TGTGCCAGCAGCTTAGTGGGGACGGGGGGGGAATCTGAAGAGACCCAGTACTTC.

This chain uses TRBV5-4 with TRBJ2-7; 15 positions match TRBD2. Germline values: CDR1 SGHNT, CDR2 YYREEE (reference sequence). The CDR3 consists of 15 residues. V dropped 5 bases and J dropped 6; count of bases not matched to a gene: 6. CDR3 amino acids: CASRRGLAGGGEQYF. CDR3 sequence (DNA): TGTGCCAGCAGACGGGGACTAGCGGGAGGCGGCGAGCAGTACTTC.

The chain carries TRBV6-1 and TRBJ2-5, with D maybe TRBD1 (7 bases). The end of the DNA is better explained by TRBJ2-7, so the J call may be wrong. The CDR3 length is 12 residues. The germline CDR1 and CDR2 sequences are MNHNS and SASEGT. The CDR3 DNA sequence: TGTGCCAGCGCACAGGGGAGGCACGAGCAGTACTTC. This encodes CASAQGRHEQYF.

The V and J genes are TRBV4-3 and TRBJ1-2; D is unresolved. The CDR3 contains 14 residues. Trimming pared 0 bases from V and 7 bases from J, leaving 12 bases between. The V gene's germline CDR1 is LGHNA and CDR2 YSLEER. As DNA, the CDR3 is TGCGCCAGCAGCCAAGAATCGGGGTCAGGTGGCTACACCTTC. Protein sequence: CASSQESGSGGYTF.

This CDR3 reads CASSVQGQIYEKLFF. DNA of the CDR3: TGTGCCAGCAGCGTACAAGGACAGATTTATGAAAAACTGTTTTTT. The rearrangement uses TRBV9 and TRBJ1-4; maybe TRBD1 (6 bases). This CDR3 comprises 15 residues. Trimming took off 1 base at V and 6 bases at J, with 13 bases between the two ends. The germline V gene has CDR1 SGDLS and CDR2 YYNGEE.

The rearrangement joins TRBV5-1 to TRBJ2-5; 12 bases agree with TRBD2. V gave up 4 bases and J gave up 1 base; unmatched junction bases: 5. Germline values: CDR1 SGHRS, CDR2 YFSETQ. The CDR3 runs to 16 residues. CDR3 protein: CASSPRTSGVQETQYF. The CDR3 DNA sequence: TGCGCCAGCAGCCCCCGGACTAGCGGGGTCCAAGAGACCCAGTACTTC.

The chain's CDR3 is CASARPGNTIYF. CDR3 DNA sequence: TGTGCCAGTGCCAGGCCCGGAAACACCATATATTTT. This chain links TRBV19 with TRBJ1-3; D is unresolved. The germline gives CDR1 LNHDA, CDR2 SQIVND (reference sequence). Trimming cost V 8 bases and J 4 bases, with 9 bases left between them. The CDR3 runs to 12 residues.

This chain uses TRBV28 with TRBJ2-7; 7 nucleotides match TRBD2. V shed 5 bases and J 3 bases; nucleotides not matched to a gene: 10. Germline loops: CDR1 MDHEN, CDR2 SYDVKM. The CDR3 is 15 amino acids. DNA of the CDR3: TGTGCCAGCAGTCCAACTAGCGCACCCAACTACGAGCAGTACTTC. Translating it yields CASSPTSAPNYEQYF. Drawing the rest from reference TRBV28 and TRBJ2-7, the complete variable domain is DVKVTQSSRYLVKRTGEKVFLECVQDMDHENMFWYRQDPGLGLRLIYFSYDVKMKEKGDIPEGYSVSREKKERFSLILESASTNQTSMYLCASSPTSAPNYEQYFGPGTRLTVT.

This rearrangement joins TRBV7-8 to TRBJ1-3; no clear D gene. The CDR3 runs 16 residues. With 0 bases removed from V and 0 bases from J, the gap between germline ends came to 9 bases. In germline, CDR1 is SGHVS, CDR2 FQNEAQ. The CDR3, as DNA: TGTGCCAGCAGCTTAGCCGGTCGACTCTCTGGAAACACCATATATTTT. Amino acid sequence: CASSLAGRLSGNTIYF. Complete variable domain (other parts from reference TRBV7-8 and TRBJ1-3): GAGVSQSPRYKVAKRGQDVALRCDPISGHVSLFWYQQALGQGPEFLTYFQNEAQLDKSGLPSDRFFAERPEGSVSTLKIQRTQQEDSAVYLCASSLAGRLSGNTIYFGEGSWLTVV.